The 14 T cell receptor beta chains presented below share a single source sample, sequenced in a study of persistence of HIV-infected CD4 T cells. The libraries were made with immunoSEQ version 4 in survey mode. Using immunoSEQ multiplex PCR, the repertoire was profiled, and TCRdb retains in-frame clones only, with some absent. The table has 40,000 or so clones, about 88% seen once. Anti-CD3/anti-CD28 beads served as a nonspecific positive control stimulus. Sorting of responding CD4+ T cells relied on upregulated CD40 ligand together with CD69. Their target antigens are unknown. The source material was CD4+ T cells sorted from PBMCs after approximately 19-hour stimulation, sampled from a patient who received antiretroviral therapy. The receptors come from an adult woman with HIV who was CMV-seropositive.

This clone was seen a handful of times. The rearrangement links TRBV3-1 (or the pseudogene TRBV3-2) to TRBJ1-1; D not resolved. V lost 6 bases and J 1 base, leaving 9 bases between the germline ends. The CDR3 has 13 residues. Germline CDR1 and CDR2: LGHDT and YNNKEL (reference sequence). The chain's CDR3 is CASSKEGNTEAFF. The CDR3 DNA follows: TGTGCCAGCAGTAAGGAAGGGAACACTGAAGCTTTCTTT.

The rearrangement uses TRBV6-2 or TRBV6-3 and TRBJ2-7; 8 bases fit TRBD1. Per the germline V gene, CDR1 is MNHEY and CDR2 is SVGEGT. The CDR3 spans 17 residues. Trimming removed 0 bases from V and 6 bases from J; junction bases left unmatched: 13. In DNA form, the CDR3 reads TGTGCCAGCAGTTACTCGAAGGGGACAGGTCCTCCTGGCGAGCAGTACTTC. It translates to CASSYSKGTGPPGEQYF.

The J gene is TRBJ1-6, the V gene TRBV6-1, with no clear D. This CDR3 comprises 10 residues. The ends were cut back, 3 bases at V and 14 bases at J, with 5 bases in the middle. CDR1 and CDR2 (germline): MNHNS, SASEGT. CDR3 nucleotides: TGTGCCAGCAGTGACCGAGCCCTCCACTTT. Its translation is CASSDRALHF.

The chain joins TRBV6-6 to TRBJ1-2; D is uncertain. This CDR3 comprises 14 residues. CDR1 MNHNY and CDR2 SVGAGI come from the germline V gene (reference sequence). V lost 6 bases to trimming and J lost 6 bases, with 17 bases between them. The CDR3 DNA follows: TGTGCCAGCAGCCTCGGATCCAGCGTGGATGGCTACACCTTC. Residues: CASSLGSSVDGYTF.

This clone has just a few counts. The rearrangement joins TRBV6-5 to TRBJ1-3; D not resolved. The CDR3 extends over 13 amino acids. Germline CDR1 and CDR2: MNHEY and SVGAGI. The V end lost 6 bases, the J end lost 8 bases, and 14 bases lay between the germline ends. CDR3 loop: CASSPSGGYTIYF. For the CDR3, the DNA is TGTGCCAGCAGCCCATCCGGTGGTTACACCATATATTTT.

The J gene is TRBJ2-1, the V gene TRBV27; TRBD2 matches at 7 bases. Trimming at V came to 0 bases and at J to 7 bases, leaving 6 bases not matched to a gene. The germline V gene has CDR1 MNHEY and CDR2 SMNVEV (reference sequence). CDR3 length equals 15 residues. This CDR3 is CASSLSTSKRNEQFF. The DNA for the CDR3 is TGTGCCAGCAGTTTATCGACTAGCAAAAGGAATGAGCAGTTCTTC.

The chain recombines TRBV20-1 with TRBJ1-2, with D possibly being TRBD1 (6 bases). Trimming stripped 3 bases from V and 6 bases from J, with 20 bases between. CDR3 length: 15 residues. CDR1 DFQATT and CDR2 SNEGSKA come from the germline V gene (reference sequence). CDR3 residues: CSASVSITGGNGYTF. In DNA, the CDR3 is TGCAGTGCTAGTGTTTCAATTACGGGGGGCAATGGCTACACCTTC.

The chain employs TRBV9 and TRBJ2-3; no reliable D call. In germline, CDR1 is SGDLS, CDR2 YYNGEE. V lost 0 bases to trimming and J lost 2 bases, with 4 bases between them. The CDR3 consists of 13 residues. CDR3 sequence (DNA): TGTGCCAGCAGCGTAGGGACCACAGATACGCAGTATTTT. This encodes CASSVGTTDTQYF.

The rearrangement joins TRBV19 to TRBJ2-5, with 8 bases lining up with TRBD2. This CDR3 comprises 14 residues. V was pared by 5 bases and J by 5 bases, with 7 bases of the junction left unmatched. Germline assignment: CDR1 LNHDA and CDR2 SQIVND (reference sequence). The CDR3 loop reads CASSVSGERETQYF. CDR3 DNA sequence: TGTGCCAGTAGTGTTAGCGGGGAGAGGGAGACCCAGTACTTC.

V gene TRBV2 combines with J gene TRBJ2-5; TRBD2 matches at 12 bases. The V gene's germline CDR1 is SNHLY and CDR2 FYNNEI. V lost 6 bases to trimming and J lost 0 bases; unmatched junction nucleotides: 2. The CDR3 totals 15 residues. The CDR3 region has the DNA TGTGCCAGCAGCGGGACTAGCGGGTACCAAGAGACCCAGTACTTC. Translated: CASSGTSGYQETQYF.

The CDR3 protein is CASSARTTGSRSNQPQHF. The CDR3 DNA reads as TGTGCCAGCAGCGCAAGAACCACAGGAAGCCGTAGCAATCAGCCCCAGCATTTT. V gene TRBV7-8 combines with J gene TRBJ1-5; TRBD1 might be the D (5 bases). The ends were cut back, 5 bases at V and 0 bases at J, with 20 bases in the middle. The CDR3 runs to 18 residues. Germline lookup yields CDR1 SGHVS and CDR2 FQNEAQ.

This rearrangement joins TRBV7-6 to TRBJ2-7; D assignment may be TRBD1 or TRBD2 (6 bases each). Germline V gene lookup returns CDR1 SGHVS and CDR2 FNYEAQ. The V and J ends lost 2 bases and 2 bases respectively, with 16 bases between them. The CDR3 has 16 amino acids. The CDR3: CASSLIGGKGTYEQYF. In DNA form, the CDR3 reads TGTGCCAGCAGCTTAATAGGGGGGAAGGGGACCTACGAGCAGTACTTC.

The gene calls are TRBV5-1 and TRBJ1-1; D not certain. The length of the CDR3 is 13 residues. The V gene lost 2 bases and the J gene lost 0 bases, with 5 bases spanning the gap. Germline values: CDR1 SGHRS, CDR2 YFSETQ. Written as DNA, the CDR3 is TGCGCCAGCAGCTTTACAGTGAACACTGAAGCTTTCTTT. Amino acids: CASSFTVNTEAFF.

The rearrangement links TRBV5-4 to TRBJ2-2, with D hard to call. Per the germline V gene, CDR1 is SGHNT and CDR2 is YYREEE (reference sequence). The CDR3 is 17 residues long. Trimming shortened V by 0 bases and J by 0 bases, and 12 bases separated the two germline ends. The CDR3 nucleotides read TGTGCCAGCAGCTTGGTGACATACAGTGCGAACACCGGGGAGCTGTTTTTT. Translated: CASSLVTYSANTGELFF.